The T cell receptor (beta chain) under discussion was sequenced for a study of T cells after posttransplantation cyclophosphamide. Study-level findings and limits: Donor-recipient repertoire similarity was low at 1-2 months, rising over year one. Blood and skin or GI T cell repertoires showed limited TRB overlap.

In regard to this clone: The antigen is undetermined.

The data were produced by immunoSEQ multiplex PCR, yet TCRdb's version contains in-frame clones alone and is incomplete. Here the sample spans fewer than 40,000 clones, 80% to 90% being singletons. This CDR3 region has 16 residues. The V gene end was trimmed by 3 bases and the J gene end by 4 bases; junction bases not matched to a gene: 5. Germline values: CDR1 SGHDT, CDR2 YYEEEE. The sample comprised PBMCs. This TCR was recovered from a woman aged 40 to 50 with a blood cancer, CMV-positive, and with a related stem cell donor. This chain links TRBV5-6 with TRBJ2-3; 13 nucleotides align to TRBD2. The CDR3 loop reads CASSSLGLAGADTQYF. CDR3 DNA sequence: TGTGCCAGCAGCTCGCTCGGACTAGCGGGGGCAGATACGCAGTATTTT.